This is a list of T cell receptor beta chains from one sample in a study of blood T cell repertoires in COVID-19. The assay was immunoSEQ multiplex PCR, and TCRdb's table has in-frame clones only and misses some. The sample holds roughly 200,000 clones; more than 75% are singletons and the top ten take around 5.7%. Sequenced material: peripheral blood. These receptors were collected from an elderly man with acute or convalescent COVID-19. The CDR3 runs from the conserved cysteine through the conserved F or W.

v_call,j_call,cdr3_aa
TRBV19,TRBJ1-5,CASSSTQGQPQHF
TRBV11-3,TRBJ2-2,CASSPGQGGTGELFF
TRBV7-2,TRBJ2-7,CASSLDAGTYEQYF
TRBV7-9,TRBJ2-3,CASSLNSRAGDTQYF
TRBV7-2,TRBJ1-1,CASSSGDLNTEAFF
TRBV5-4,TRBJ2-5,CASSWNRGQETQYF
TRBV6-2/TRBV6-3,TRBJ1-5,CASSYPKPGQPQHF
TRBV7-2,TRBJ2-3,CASSSSAGIDTQYF
TRBV2,TRBJ2-6,CASTPGTGQTGANVLTF
TRBV5-6,TRBJ1-5,CASSLVGTADQPQHF
TRBV7-2,TRBJ2-5,CASSLLAGRAQYF
TRBV3-1/TRBV3-2,TRBJ1-5,CASSRQGSNQPQHF
TRBV9,TRBJ2-5,CASSVSGRAKETQYF
TRBV19,TRBJ1-1,CASRPGQGNTEAFF